Following are 7 T cell receptor beta chains from one sample sequenced in a study of radiotherapy plus CTLA-4 blockade in lung cancer. Sequencing used immunoSEQ multiplex PCR; TCRdb keeps in-frame clones, though not all of them. This sample has about 88,000 clones, with about 78% found just once. Sequencing used peripheral blood, obtained from a patient treated with radiotherapy plus ipilimumab. All receptors come from a human donor with non-small cell lung cancer that progressed on radiotherapy plus ipilimumab.

This chain uses TRBV11-3 with TRBJ2-1; D not resolved. The V end lost 1 base, the J end lost 7 bases, and 5 bases lay between the germline ends. Germline V gene lookup returns CDR1 SGHNT and CDR2 YENEEA. The CDR3 contains 12 residues. The CDR3 protein is CASSLAQNEQFF. CDR3 bases: TGTGCCAGCAGCTTAGCCCAGAATGAGCAGTTCTTC.

V gene TRBV7-3 combines with J gene TRBJ2-7; no firm D call. The CDR3 has 13 residues. The germline V gene has CDR1 SGHTA and CDR2 FQGTGA. The germline V and J ends were trimmed by 5 bases and 6 bases, with 14 bases remaining between them. CDR3 nucleotide sequence: TGTGCCAGCAGCCCCCAGTCGTCGGGCGAGCAGTACTTC. This translates into CASSPQSSGEQYF.

This chain's CDR3 is CASNRGGGGEKLFF. CDR3 DNA sequence: TGTGCCAGCAACCGAGGCGGAGGGGGGGAAAAACTGTTTTTT. V and J are TRBV27 and TRBJ1-4; perhaps TRBD1 as D (6 bases). V was trimmed by 7 bases and J by 8 bases, leaving 17 bases between them. Germline V gene data show CDR1 as MNHEY and CDR2 as SMNVEV (reference sequence). The CDR3 is made up of 14 amino acids.

The CDR3 DNA is TGTGCCAGCAGTTGGGGCGGCCGTAGCACAGATACGCAGTATTTT. Translated: CASSWGGRSTDTQYF. V gene TRBV27 combines with J gene TRBJ2-3; the D gene is possibly TRBD1 (5 bases). Trimming shortened V by 4 bases and J by 0 bases, and 11 bases separated the two germline ends. The CDR3 spans 15 residues. Germline-derived CDR1 and CDR2 are MNHEY and SMNVEV (reference sequence).

The chain combines TRBV6-1 with TRBJ2-3; TRBD2 aligns across 7 bases. CDR3 length: 14 amino acids. J gave up 3 bases and V 7 bases, and 7 bases lay outside the gene matches. Germline V gene sequence: CDR1 MNHNS, CDR2 SASEGT. CDR3 in DNA: TGTGCCAGCAAAGCGGGGAGACGGACAGATACGCAGTATTTT. It yields the protein CASKAGRRTDTQYF.

The V and J genes are TRBV5-4 and TRBJ2-5; 13 bases map to TRBD2. The CDR3 spans 16 residues. J lost 4 bases, V lost 4 bases, and 7 bases had no gene match. Germline V CDR1 and CDR2: SGHNT, YYREEE (reference sequence). The DNA for the CDR3 is TGTGCCAGCAGCCGGACTAGCGGGGGACGTGGAGAGACCCAGTACTTC. Protein product: CASSRTSGGRGETQYF. Using reference TRBV5-4 and TRBJ2-5 for the parts outside the CDR3, the full variable domain is ETGVTQSPTHLIKTRGQQVTLRCSSQSGHNTVSWYQQALGQGPQFIFQYYREEENGRGNFPPRFSGLQFPNYSSELNVNALELDDSALYLCASSRTSGGRGETQYFGPGTRLLVL.

The rearrangement joins TRBV6-5 to TRBJ2-1; D perhaps matches TRBD1 (5 bases). The CDR3 contains 11 residues. The V and J ends lost 7 bases and 7 bases respectively, with 8 bases between them. Germline V lookup: CDR1 MNHEY, CDR2 SVGAGI. CDR3 residues: CASKGLNEQFF. CDR3 coding DNA: TGTGCCAGCAAGGGGCTGAATGAGCAGTTCTTC.